This T cell receptor (beta chain) was identified during a study of T cell changes during pregnancy in multiple sclerosis. With 1 base removed from V and 4 bases from J, the gap between germline ends came to 2 bases. In germline, CDR1 is SGHTA, CDR2 FQGNSA. The CDR3 runs to 11 residues. TCRdb keeps only in-frame clones here, not all; method: immunoSEQ multiplex PCR. The sample contains tens of thousands of clones, 93% of which appear only once. The sample consisted of CD8+ T cells from peripheral blood mononuclear cells, taken in the second trimester of pregnancy. This sequence joins TRBV7-2 and TRBJ2-7; no definite D call. The TCR comes from a female donor with multiple sclerosis, enrolled in a pregnancy study. The CDR3 spells CASSLVYEQYF. For the CDR3, the DNA is TGTGCCAGCAGCTTAGTATACGAGCAGTACTTC.